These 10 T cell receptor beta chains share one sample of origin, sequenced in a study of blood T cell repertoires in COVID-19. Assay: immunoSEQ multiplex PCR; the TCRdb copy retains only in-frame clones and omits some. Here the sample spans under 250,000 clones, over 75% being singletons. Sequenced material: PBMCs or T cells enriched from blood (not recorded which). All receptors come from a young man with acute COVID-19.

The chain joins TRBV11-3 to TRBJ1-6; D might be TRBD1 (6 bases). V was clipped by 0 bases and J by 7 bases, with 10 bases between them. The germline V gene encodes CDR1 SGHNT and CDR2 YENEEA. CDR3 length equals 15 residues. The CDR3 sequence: CASSLDGTPNSPLHF. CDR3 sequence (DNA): TGTGCCAGCAGCTTAGATGGGACACCGAATTCACCCCTCCACTTT.

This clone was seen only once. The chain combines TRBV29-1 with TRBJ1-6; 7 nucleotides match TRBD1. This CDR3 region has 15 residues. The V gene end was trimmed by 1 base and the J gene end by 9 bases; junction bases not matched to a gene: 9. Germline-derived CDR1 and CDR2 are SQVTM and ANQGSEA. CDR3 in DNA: TGCAGCGTTGAAGCCACAGGGGCGGGAGGTTCACCCCTCCACTTT. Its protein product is CSVEATGAGGSPLHF. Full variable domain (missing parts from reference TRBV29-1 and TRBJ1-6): SAVISQKPSRDICQRGTSLTIQCQVDSQVTMMFWYRQQPGQSLTLIATANQGSEATYESGFVIDKFPISRPNLTFSTLTVSNMSPEDSSIYLCSVEATGAGGSPLHFGNGTRLTVT.

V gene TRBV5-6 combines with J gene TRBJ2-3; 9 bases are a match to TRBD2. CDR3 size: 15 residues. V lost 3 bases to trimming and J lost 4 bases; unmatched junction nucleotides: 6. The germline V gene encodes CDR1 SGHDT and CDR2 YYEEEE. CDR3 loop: CASSSGGGRADTQYF. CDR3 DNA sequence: TGTGCCAGCAGCTCGGGAGGCGGGAGGGCAGATACGCAGTATTTT.

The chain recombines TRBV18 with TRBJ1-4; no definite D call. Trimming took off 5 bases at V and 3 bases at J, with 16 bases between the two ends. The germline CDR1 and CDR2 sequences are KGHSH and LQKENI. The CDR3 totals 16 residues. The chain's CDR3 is CASSEDGLGANEKLFF. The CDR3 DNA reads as TGTGCCAGCTCAGAGGACGGACTTGGGGCTAATGAAAAACTGTTTTTT. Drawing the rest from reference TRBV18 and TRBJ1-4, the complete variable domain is NAGVMQNPRHLVRRRGQEARLRCSPMKGHSHVYWYRQLPEEGLKFMVYLQKENIIDESGMPKERFSAEFPKEGPSILRIQQVVRGDSAAYFCASSEDGLGANEKLFFGSGTQLSVL.

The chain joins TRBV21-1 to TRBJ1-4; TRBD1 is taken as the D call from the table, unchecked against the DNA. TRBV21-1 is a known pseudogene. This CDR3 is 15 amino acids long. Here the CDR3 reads CATPAGISANEKLFF. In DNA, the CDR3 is TGTGCCACCCCTGCAGGGATCTCGGCTAATGAAAAACTGTTTTTT.

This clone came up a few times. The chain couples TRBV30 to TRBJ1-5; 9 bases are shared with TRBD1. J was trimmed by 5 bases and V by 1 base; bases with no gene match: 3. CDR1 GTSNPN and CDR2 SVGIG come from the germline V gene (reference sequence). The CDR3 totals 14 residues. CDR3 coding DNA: TGTGCCTGGAGTGGGGGACAGGGCTATCAGCCCCAGCATTTT. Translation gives CAWSGGQGYQPQHF.

The CDR3 sequence: CASSEDGGTSTDTQYF. The CDR3 DNA reads TGTGCCAGCAGCGAGGACGGAGGAACTAGCACAGATACGCAGTATTTT. The chain links TRBV9 to TRBJ2-3, with D tentatively TRBD2 (5 bases). The germline V and J ends were trimmed by 3 bases and 0 bases, with 14 bases remaining between them. The CDR3 has 16 residues. Per germline, CDR1 SGDLS and CDR2 YYNGEE.

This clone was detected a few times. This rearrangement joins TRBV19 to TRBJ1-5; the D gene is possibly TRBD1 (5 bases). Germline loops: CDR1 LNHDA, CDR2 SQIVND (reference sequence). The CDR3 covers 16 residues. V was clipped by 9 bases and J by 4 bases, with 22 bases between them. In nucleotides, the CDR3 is TGTGCCAGCTTACCGGCGGTCCAGGGCCTAAATCAGCCCCAGCATTTT. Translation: CASLPAVQGLNQPQHF.

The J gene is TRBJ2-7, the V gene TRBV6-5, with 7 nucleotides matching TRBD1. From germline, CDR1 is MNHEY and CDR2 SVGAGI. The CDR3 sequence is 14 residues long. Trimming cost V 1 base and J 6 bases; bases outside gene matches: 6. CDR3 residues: CASSYFQGVGEQYF. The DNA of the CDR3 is TGTGCCAGCAGTTACTTCCAGGGGGTGGGCGAGCAGTACTTC.

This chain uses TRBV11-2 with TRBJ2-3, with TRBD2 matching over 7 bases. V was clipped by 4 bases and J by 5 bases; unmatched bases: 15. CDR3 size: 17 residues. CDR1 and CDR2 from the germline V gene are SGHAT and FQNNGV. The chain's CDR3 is CASSWGGGPARGDTQYF. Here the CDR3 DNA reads TGTGCCAGCAGCTGGGGGGGTGGGCCCGCAAGGGGAGATACGCAGTATTTT.